A single sample gave rise to the 18 T cell receptor beta chains below, sequenced in a study of blood T cell repertoires in COVID-19. Produced via immunoSEQ multiplex PCR; TCRdb's table is partial and in-frame only. Of a few hundred thousand clones listed, 82% are singletons. The sequenced sample consisted of peripheral blood. Receptor source: a woman of 80 years or more with COVID-19, enrolled during active disease.

On this clone itself: Distinct nucleotide sequences in the sample also encode this CDR3. This chain uses TRBV5-1 with TRBJ1-2; D not resolved. V gave up 4 bases and J gave up 2 bases, with 12 bases separating them. CDR3 length: 14 residues. Germline V gene data show CDR1 as SGHRS and CDR2 as YFSETQ. CDR3 sequence reads: CASSPSGGNYGYTF. As DNA, the CDR3 is TGCGCCAGCAGCCCCTCCGGAGGGAACTATGGCTACACCTTC.

This clone occurred a few times. In DNA, the CDR3 is TGTGCCAGCAGCCACGTGGGGACAGGGGCGCGGGAGCAGTACTTC. Translation gives CASSHVGTGAREQYF. The chain couples TRBV7-8 to TRBJ2-7, with TRBD1 matching over 10 bases. J was trimmed by 7 bases and V by 5 bases; bases with no gene match: 11. The germline gives CDR1 SGHVS, CDR2 FQNEAQ. This CDR3 is built from 15 residues.

This rearrangement joins TRBV4-3 to TRBJ2-1; TRBD2 matches at 10 bases. Germline CDR1 is LGHNA and CDR2 is YSLEER. The CDR3 covers 17 residues. V gave up 1 base and J gave up 4 bases; unmatched junction bases: 7. Written as DNA, the CDR3 is TGCGCCAGCAGCCAAGCTGTAGCGGGAGGCCTATACAATGAGCAGTTCTTC. Protein product: CASSQAVAGGLYNEQFF.

The gene calls are TRBV7-9 and TRBJ1-1; D gene ambiguous. V was pared by 5 bases and J by 0 bases, with 10 bases between. Germline CDR1 SEHNR, CDR2 FQNEAQ (reference sequence). CDR3 length: 14 residues. The CDR3 reads CASSVRGLNTEAFF. CDR3 DNA: TGTGCCAGCAGCGTCCGCGGCCTGAACACTGAAGCTTTCTTT.

The J gene is TRBJ1-2, the V gene TRBV7-2, with D unclear. In germline, CDR1 is SGHTA, CDR2 FQGNSA. Trimming shortened V by 1 base and J by 1 base, and 4 bases separated the two germline ends. This CDR3 has 13 residues. CDR3 DNA: TGTGCCAGCAGCTTAGGACTTAACTATGGCTACACCTTC. Translation: CASSLGLNYGYTF.

The chain employs TRBV6-2 or TRBV6-3 and TRBJ2-7, with D unresolved. The CDR3 totals 14 residues. The V gene lost 2 bases and the J gene lost 9 bases, with 17 bases spanning the gap. Germline CDR1 reads MNHEY; CDR2 reads SVGEGT. This CDR3 is CASSYNVRNFGQYF. The CDR3 DNA reads TGTGCCAGCAGTTACAATGTAAGAAACTTCGGGCAGTACTTC.

In its sample, this clone was seen a few times. The chain is built from TRBV5-1 and TRBJ1-4; TRBD1 is a possible D gene (6 bases). The germline V gene has CDR1 SGHRS and CDR2 YFSETQ. The ends were cut back, 0 bases at V and 5 bases at J, with 17 bases in the middle. This CDR3 comprises 17 residues. This chain's CDR3 is CASSLGRGFDGNEKLFF. The CDR3 region has the DNA TGCGCCAGCAGCTTGGGTAGGGGGTTCGATGGGAATGAAAAACTGTTTTTT.

The V gene is TRBV7-9, the J gene TRBJ2-3, with 10 bases identical to TRBD2. V lost 5 bases and J lost 1; bases outside the gene matches: 9. The germline V gene encodes CDR1 SEHNR and CDR2 FQNEAQ (reference sequence). The CDR3 is 17 amino acids. CDR3 nucleotide sequence: TGTGCCAGCAGCGAGTGGGCTAGCGGGAGAGGCACAGATACGCAGTATTTT. Its protein is CASSEWASGRGTDTQYF.

This sequence joins TRBV5-1 and TRBJ1-2; 8 nucleotides align to TRBD1. Germline assignment: CDR1 SGHRS and CDR2 YFSETQ. After removal of 4 bases from V and 4 bases from J, the junction contained 12 bases not matched to a gene. This CDR3 is built from 16 residues. The CDR3 loop reads CASSLDPGGAGYGYTF. In DNA form, the CDR3 reads TGCGCCAGCAGCCTGGATCCAGGGGGCGCTGGCTATGGCTACACCTTC.

This chain links TRBV11-2 with TRBJ2-5; 10 nucleotides match TRBD2. The germline V gene encodes CDR1 SGHAT and CDR2 FQNNGV. The CDR3 has 15 residues. V shed 5 bases, J shed 2 bases, and the junction held 5 bases outside the gene matches. In DNA form, the CDR3 reads TGTGCCAGCAGCGCGACAGCGGGGGGGCAAGAGACCCAGTACTTC. Translated: CASSATAGGQETQYF.

The chain links TRBV9 to TRBJ2-2, with D possibly TRBD1 on 6 matching bases. The CDR3 contains 13 residues. Germline V gene lookup returns CDR1 SGDLS and CDR2 YYNGEE. V was clipped by 5 bases and J by 4 bases, with 9 bases between them. CDR3 nucleotide sequence: TGTGCCAGCAGGCAGGGGACCACCGGGGAGCTGTTTTTT. This translates into CASRQGTTGELFF.

This sequence joins TRBV11-2 and TRBJ1-4; 10 positions match TRBD1. The CDR3 is made up of 14 amino acids. Germline loops: CDR1 SGHAT, CDR2 FQNNGV. The V and J ends lost 8 bases and 7 bases, in that order; junction bases with no gene match: 7. CDR3 amino acids: CASVRDRGGEKLFF. CDR3 DNA sequence: TGTGCCAGCGTCCGGGACAGGGGTGGTGAAAAACTGTTTTTT.

The rearrangement uses TRBV2 and TRBJ2-5; 10 nucleotides line up with TRBD1. J lost 5 bases, V lost 10 bases, and 7 bases had no gene match. The CDR3 sequence is 13 residues long. Germline V gene lookup returns CDR1 SNHLY and CDR2 FYNNEI. DNA of the CDR3: TGTGCCACCGGACAGGGGGTCTGGGAGACCCAGTACTTC. Translated, it gives CATGQGVWETQYF.

The chain recombines TRBV3-1 (or the pseudogene TRBV3-2) with TRBJ2-7, with 10 bases that match TRBD1. Germline CDR1 and CDR2: LGHDT and YNNKEL (reference sequence). The V gene end was trimmed by 8 bases and the J gene end by 4 bases; junction bases not matched to a gene: 11. The CDR3 length is 15 residues. The CDR3 region has the DNA TGTGCCAGCTCTCGGACAGGGGGGCTACGTTACGAGCAGTACTTC. Residues: CASSRTGGLRYEQYF.

The chain joins TRBV5-1 to TRBJ1-2, with 11 nucleotides matching TRBD1. With 2 bases clipped from V and 5 bases from J, the junction kept 5 bases outside the gene matches. This CDR3 region has 15 residues. Germline V gene sequence: CDR1 SGHRS, CDR2 YFSETQ. The CDR3 sequence: CASSFGGTGGYGYTF. The DNA of the CDR3 is TGCGCCAGCAGCTTTGGTGGGACAGGGGGATATGGCTACACCTTC. Full variable domain (rest looked up from reference TRBV5-1 and TRBJ1-2): KAGVTQTPRYLIKTRGQQVTLSCSPISGHRSVSWYQQTPGQGLQFLFEYFSETQRNKGNFPGRFSGRQFSNSRSEMNVSTLELGDSALYLCASSFGGTGGYGYTFGSGTRLTVV.

In this sample, this clone turned up a few times. V and J are TRBV6-2 or TRBV6-3 and TRBJ2-1, with D possibly being TRBD1 (5 bases). Germline CDR1 and CDR2: MNHEY and SVGEGT. The CDR3 is made up of 15 amino acids. V lost 0 bases and J 3 bases, leaving 9 bases between the germline ends. CDR3 DNA: TGTGCCAGCAGTTACTCAGGCAGGGACTACAATGAGCAGTTCTTC. It translates to CASSYSGRDYNEQFF.

This rearrangement joins TRBV27 to TRBJ2-5, with TRBD2 identical over 7 bases. CDR3 length: 15 amino acids. The junction had 9 bases not matched to a gene; V was cut back by 4 bases and J by 4 bases. CDR1 is MNHEY, CDR2 SMNVEV, per germline (reference sequence). Here the CDR3 DNA reads TGTGCCAGCAGTTCGGGGGGTCCAGGGAGAGAGACCCAGTACTTC. Translating gives CASSSGGPGRETQYF.

The rearrangement uses TRBV5-4 and TRBJ2-3; the match to TRBD2 covers 11 bases. The CDR3 loop spans 15 amino acids. CDR1 is SGHNT and CDR2 is YYREEE in the germline V gene (reference sequence). V lost 0 bases, J lost 5 bases, and 2 bases stayed unmatched. The CDR3 here is CASSLGLAGGDTQYF. In nucleotides, the CDR3 is TGTGCCAGCAGCTTGGGGCTAGCGGGAGGAGATACGCAGTATTTT.